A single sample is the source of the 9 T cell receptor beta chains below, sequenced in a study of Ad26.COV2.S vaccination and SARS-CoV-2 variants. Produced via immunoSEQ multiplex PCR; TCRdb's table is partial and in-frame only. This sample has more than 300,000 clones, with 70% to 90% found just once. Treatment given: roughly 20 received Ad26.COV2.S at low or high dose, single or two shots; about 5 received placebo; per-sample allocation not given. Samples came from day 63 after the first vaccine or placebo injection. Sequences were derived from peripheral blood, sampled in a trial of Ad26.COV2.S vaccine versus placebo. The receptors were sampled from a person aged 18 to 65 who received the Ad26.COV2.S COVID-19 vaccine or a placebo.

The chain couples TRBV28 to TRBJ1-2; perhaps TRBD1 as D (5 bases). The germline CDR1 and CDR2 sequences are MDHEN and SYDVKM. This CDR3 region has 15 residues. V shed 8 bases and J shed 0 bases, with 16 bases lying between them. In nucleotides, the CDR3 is TGTGCCAGCCTAGGCGGGGGGAACACTAACTATGGCTACACCTTC. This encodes CASLGGGNTNYGYTF.

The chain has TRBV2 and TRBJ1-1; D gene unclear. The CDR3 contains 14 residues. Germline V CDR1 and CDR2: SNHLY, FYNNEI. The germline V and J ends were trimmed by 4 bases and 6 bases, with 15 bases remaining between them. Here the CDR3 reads CASSVPGRVAEAFF. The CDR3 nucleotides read TGTGCCAGCAGTGTACCGGGGAGGGTCGCTGAAGCTTTCTTT.

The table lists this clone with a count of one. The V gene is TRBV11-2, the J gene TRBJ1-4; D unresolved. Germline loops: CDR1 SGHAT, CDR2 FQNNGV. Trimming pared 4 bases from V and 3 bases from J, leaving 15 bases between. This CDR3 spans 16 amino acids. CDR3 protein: CASSSPLKGANEKLFF. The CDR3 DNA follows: TGTGCCAGCAGCTCACCGCTAAAGGGAGCTAATGAAAAACTGTTTTTT.

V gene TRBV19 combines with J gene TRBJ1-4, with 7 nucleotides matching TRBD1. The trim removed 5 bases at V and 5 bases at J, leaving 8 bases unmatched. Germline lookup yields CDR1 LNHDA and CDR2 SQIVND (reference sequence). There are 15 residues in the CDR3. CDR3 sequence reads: CASSDWDSRNEKLFF. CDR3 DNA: TGTGCCAGTAGTGATTGGGACAGTCGAAATGAAAAACTGTTTTTT. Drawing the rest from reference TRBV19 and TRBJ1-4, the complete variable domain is DGGITQSPKYLFRKEGQNVTLSCEQNLNHDAMYWYRQDPGQGLRLIYYSQIVNDFQKGDIAEGYSVSREKKESFPLTVTSAQKNPTAFYLCASSDWDSRNEKLFFGSGTQLSVL.

Here the CDR3 DNA reads TGTGCCAGCAGTTACGACGAGGGAAGGACTGAAGCTTTCTTT. Residues: CASSYDEGRTEAFF. This chain uses TRBV6-5 with TRBJ1-1; no clear D. The CDR3 is 14 amino acids. V lost 2 bases, J lost 5 bases, and 12 bases lay in between. Germline lookup yields CDR1 MNHEY and CDR2 SVGAGI.

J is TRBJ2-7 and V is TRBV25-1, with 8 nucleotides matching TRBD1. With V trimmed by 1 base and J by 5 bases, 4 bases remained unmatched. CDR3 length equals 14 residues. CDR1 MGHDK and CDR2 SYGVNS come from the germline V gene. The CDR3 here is CASSEFRGRDEQYF. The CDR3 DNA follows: TGTGCCAGCAGTGAATTCAGGGGGCGGGACGAGCAGTACTTC.

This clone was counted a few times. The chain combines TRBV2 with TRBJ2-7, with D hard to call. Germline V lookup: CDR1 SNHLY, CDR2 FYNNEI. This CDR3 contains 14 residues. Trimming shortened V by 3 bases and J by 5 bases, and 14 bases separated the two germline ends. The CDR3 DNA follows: TGTGCCAGCAGTGATCCACAGCAGATCGACGAGCAGTACTTC. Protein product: CASSDPQQIDEQYF.

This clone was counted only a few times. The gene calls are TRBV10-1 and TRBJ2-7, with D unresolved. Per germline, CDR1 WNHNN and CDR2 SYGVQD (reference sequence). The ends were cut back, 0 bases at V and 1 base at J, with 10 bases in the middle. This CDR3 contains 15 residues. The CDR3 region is CASSESKDGSYEQYF. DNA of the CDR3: TGCGCCAGCAGTGAGTCGAAGGACGGGTCCTACGAGCAGTACTTC.

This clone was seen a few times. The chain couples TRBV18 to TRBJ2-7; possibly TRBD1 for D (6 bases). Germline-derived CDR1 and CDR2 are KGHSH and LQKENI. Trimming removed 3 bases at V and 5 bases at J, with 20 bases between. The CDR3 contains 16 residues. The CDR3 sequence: CASSPLRQARGDEQYF. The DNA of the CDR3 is TGTGCCAGCTCACCTCTCCGACAGGCCCGAGGCGACGAGCAGTACTTC.